This T cell receptor beta chain was identified in a study of tissue T cells after allogeneic stem cell transplantation. Findings of the study overall: Anatomically similar tissues had similar TCR repertoires within each patient.

As for this clone: The antigen is undetermined. The genes and germline here are from mouse. The CDR3 end is not reached by the read, which stops 1 residue before it; the germline J gene fills it in.

Method: immunoSEQ multiplex PCR; TCRdb's copy keeps in-frame clones and lacks some. The table shows about 7,200 clones, with approximately 44% occurring only once. The CDR3 is 16 amino acids. Germline lookup yields CDR1 KGHTA and CDR2 FRNEEI. J lost 0 bases, V lost 3 bases, and 7 bases had no gene match. Documented time point: mouse harvest day 7 after allogeneic transplant. Mouse grafts combined 10^7 T-cell-depleted bone marrow cells with 10^6 splenic CD5+ T cells. This mouse GVHD model was MHC-mismatched B6 to BALB/c, profiled day 7 or 14. V usage is TRBV24 and J usage is TRBJ1-1; 7 nucleotides line up with TRBD1. This receptor was obtained from a female BALB/c mouse given C57BL/6 T cells with graft-versus-host disease after an allogeneic hematopoietic cell transplant. The sample consisted of lymph node tissue. The CDR3 bases that were read are TGTGCCAGCAGTCTCGATGACAGGGCAGCAAACACAGAAGTCTTC. As protein: CASSLDDRAANTEVF. The whole CDR3 sequence reads CASSLDDRAANTEVFF.